The source of this T cell receptor beta chain is a study of cytomegalovirus exposure and HLA in healthy donors. Study summary: Clustering assigned 81% of the roughly 370 genotyped donors to the Caucasian-associated ancestry cluster.

Study outcomes and limitations: Reports described diagnosis of cytomegalovirus status by the classifier as highly specific and sensitive. An ancestry cluster, one associated with Asian ancestry, reportedly showed fewer N-insertions than the approximately 670-donor mean in a later analysis. The study recorded 150 to 200 TCR beta chains that were cytomegalovirus-associated.

With respect to this clone: What it recognizes is unknown.

The PCR was carried out with 60 Vbeta primers and 13 Jbeta primers. Profiling relied on immunoSEQ multiplex PCR, and the TCRdb table lists in-frame clones only, not all of them. The sample consists of more than 90,000 clones, roughly 80% of them appearing once. The receptor was derived from a man aged 35 to 55 in good health and CMV-seropositive. Sequences were obtained from PBMCs.

Here the CDR3 DNA reads TGTGCCAGCAGCCCAAGGGGGGGGACAGGGACAGTGTTTTTT. Translated, it gives CASSPRGGTGTVFF. V usage is TRBV28 and J usage is TRBJ1-4; 9 bases line up with TRBD1. The CDR3 has 14 residues. Trimming at V came to 6 bases and at J to 15 bases, leaving 14 bases not matched to a gene. Germline V gives CDR1 MDHEN, CDR2 SYDVKM. The variable domain in full, with the rest retrieved from reference TRBV28 and TRBJ1-4, is DVKVTQSSRYLVKRTGEKVFLECVQDMDHENMFWYRQDPGLGLRLIYFSYDVKMKEKGDIPEGYSVSREKKERFSLILESASTNQTSMYLCASSPRGGTGTVFFGSGTQLSVL.